These 21 T cell receptor beta chains share one sample of origin, sequenced in a study of T cells in women clearing cervical HPV infection. Clones were read by immunoSEQ multiplex PCR, and TCRdb kept only the in-frame ones, dropping some. The listing contains under 30,000 clones. Sequencing was done on a sample of blood buffy coat. Every receptor here comes from a woman between 18 and 75 years old with a cervical HPV16 infection that either progressed to CIN3+ or cleared (not recorded which).

As regards this clone: The CDR3 extends 3 residues past the end of the read, so its final part is completed from the germline J gene. This chain uses TRBV5-1 with TRBJ2-1, with 7 bases lining up with TRBD2. CDR1 SGHRS and CDR2 YFSETQ come from the germline V gene. The CDR3 consists of 14 residues. J lost 2 bases, V lost 7 bases, and 6 bases had no gene match. CDR3 sequence: CASSSGNTYNEQFF. The part of the CDR3 DNA that was read is TGCGCCAGCTCCAGCGGGAATACCTACAATGAG.

Points on this clone: The read stops 3 residues short of the end of the CDR3; the missing end is completed from the germline J gene. The J gene is TRBJ2-2, the V gene TRBV12-3 or TRBV12-4, with 7 bases fitting TRBD1. Unmatched junction bases numbered 7, after V lost 5 bases and J lost 1 base. This CDR3 has 16 residues. CDR3 amino acids: CASSVQGVLNTGELFF. The CDR3 bases that were read are TGTGCCAGCAGTGTTCAGGGGGTGCTGAACACCGGGGAG.

Note on this clone: Read sequence stops 3 residues before the CDR3 end, and the germline J gene provides the missing end. V is TRBV5-6 and J is TRBJ1-1, with unresolved D. Germline CDR1 and CDR2: SGHDT and YYEEEE. There are 13 residues in the CDR3. V was trimmed by 2 bases and J by 1 base, leaving 6 bases between them. The CDR3 reads CASSFSRNTEAFF. The DNA read from the CDR3 is TGTGCCAGCAGCTTTTCTCGGAACACTGAA.

In regard to this clone: The missing CDR3 end, 3 residues past where the read stops, is filled in from the germline J gene. The V and J genes are TRBV7-9 and TRBJ1-2; D remains unclear. Germline values: CDR1 SEHNR, CDR2 FQNEAQ (reference sequence). The CDR3 extends over 15 amino acids. CDR3 region: CASSPGLVGDNDYTF. The DNA read from the CDR3 is TGTGCCAGCAGCCCTGGACTAGTTGGTGACAATGAC.

With regard to this clone: Read sequence stops 3 residues before the CDR3 end, and the germline J gene provides the missing end. V usage is TRBV11-3 and J usage is TRBJ2-3; D remains unclear. V was pared by 3 bases and J by 8 bases, with 9 bases between. This CDR3 comprises 12 residues. The germline CDR1 and CDR2 sequences are SGHNT and YENEEA. The CDR3 region is CASSFEKLTQYF. Partial CDR3 DNA: TGTGCCAGCAGCTTTGAGAAGCTTACG.

A note on this clone: The read ends 3 residues shy of where the CDR3 ends; the end is completed using the germline J gene. The chain employs TRBV29-1 and TRBJ2-1, with TRBD2 matching over 8 bases. Per germline, CDR1 SQVTM and CDR2 ANQGSEA. This CDR3 is 15 amino acids long. J was trimmed by 4 bases and V by 4 bases; bases with no gene match: 9. The DNA read from the CDR3 is TGCAGCGTTGCCCGGGGGGCGGGAGGTTACAATGAG. This encodes CSVARGAGGYNE. The full CDR3 sequence reads CSVARGAGGYNEQFF.

Of note for this clone: The CDR3 end is not reached by the read, which stops 3 residues before it; the germline J gene fills it in. This chain links TRBV4-2 with TRBJ1-5; 9 bases fit TRBD1. The CDR3 spans 16 residues. J gave up 4 bases and V 3 bases, and 7 bases lay outside the gene matches. Germline loops: CDR1 LGHNA, CDR2 YNFKEQ. The CDR3: CASSHSGQGGNQPQHF. Partial CDR3 DNA: TGTGCCAGCAGCCACTCGGGACAGGGTGGGAATCAGCCC.

A word on this clone: The read terminates 3 residues ahead of where the CDR3 ends, so the germline J gene completes it. The V call is TRBV30, the J call TRBJ2-2; D might be TRBD1 (6 bases). This CDR3 has 16 amino acids. V was cut by 5 bases and J by 4 bases, with 20 bases left in between. Germline CDR1 GTSNPN, CDR2 SVGIG (reference sequence). This CDR3 is CAWSLDRMDSTGELFF. CDR3 bases read: TGTGCCTGGTCGCTCGACAGGATGGATTCCACCGGGGAG.

Points on this clone: The read ends 3 residues shy of where the CDR3 ends; the end is completed using the germline J gene. This chain uses TRBV4-2 with TRBJ1-2; D is ambiguous. The CDR3 totals 18 residues. Germline CDR1 LGHNA, CDR2 YNFKEQ. The CDR3 region is CASSQGTSGSRSTDTYTF. The covered CDR3 bases are TGTGCCAGCAGCCAAGGGACTAGCGGGAGTCGTTCAACAGATACC.

Notes on this clone: Read data end 3 residues before the CDR3 end; the end is taken from the germline J gene. The chain carries TRBV30 and TRBJ2-7; 9 bases fit TRBD2. The germline CDR1 and CDR2 sequences are GTSNPN and SVGIG (reference sequence). Trimming removed 0 bases from V and 2 bases from J; junction bases left unmatched: 2. This CDR3 contains 14 residues. The CDR3 sequence: CAWSVTSGTYEQYF. The CDR3 DNA, read in part, is TGTGCCTGGAGTGTGACTAGCGGAACCTACGAG. Filled out from reference TRBV30 and TRBJ2-7, the complete variable domain reads SQTIHQWPATLVQPVGSPLSLECTVEGTSNPNLYWYRQAAGRGLQLLFYSVGIGQISSEVPQNLSASRPQDRQFILSSKKLLLSDSGFYLCAWSVTSGTYEQYFGPGTRLTVT.

Comment on this clone: The sequence runs out 3 residues before the end of the CDR3; the remainder is reconstructed from the germline J gene. V is TRBV6-1 and J is TRBJ2-4; 7 bases map to TRBD2. From germline, CDR1 is MNHNS and CDR2 SASEGT. The CDR3 consists of 15 residues. Incomplete CDR3 DNA: TGTGCCAGCAGTGAAGCGGTCGGGGGGTATCAGCCT. Its protein product is CASSEAVGGYQP. In full, the CDR3 is CASSEAVGGYQPQYF.

In the case of this clone: The sequence runs out 3 residues before the end of the CDR3; the remainder is reconstructed from the germline J gene. V is TRBV23-1 and J is TRBJ2-7, with 9 bases fitting TRBD2. TRBV23-1 is marked as an open reading frame, function uncertain. The CDR3 length is 16 residues. Trimming cost V 2 bases and J 1 base; bases outside gene matches: 6. The sequenced part of the CDR3 DNA is TGCGCCAGCAGTCAACGGGTAAGCGGGAGGTCCTACGAG. It codes for CASSQRVSGRSYE. The entire CDR3 reads CASSQRVSGRSYEQYF.

Note on this clone: The read ends 3 residues before the CDR3 terminus; that terminus is restored from the germline J gene. The chain joins TRBV6-4 to TRBJ1-2; 10 bases fit TRBD1. CDR1 and CDR2 (germline): MRHNA, SNTAGT. V shed 4 bases, J shed 5 bases, and the junction held 1 base outside the gene matches. CDR3 length: 13 residues. The sequenced part of the CDR3 DNA is TGTGCCAGCAGTGTGGGACAGGGGTATGGC. Translated, it gives CASSVGQGYG. The entire CDR3 protein is CASSVGQGYGYTF.

About this clone: From the germline J gene comes the end of the CDR3, since the read stops 3 residues before it. The chain employs TRBV7-2 and TRBJ1-3, with TRBD1 identical over 7 bases. With V trimmed by 1 base and J by 7 bases, 4 bases remained unmatched. This CDR3 spans 14 amino acids. CDR1 is SGHTA, CDR2 FQGNSA, per germline. CDR3 DNA, as far as it was read: TGTGCCAGCAGCTTAGGACAGGGTAGGAACACC. Translated, it gives CASSLGQGRNT. The CDR3 in full is CASSLGQGRNTIYF.

A remark on this clone: The CDR3 end falls 3 residues outside the read, so it is completed with the germline J gene. The V and J genes are TRBV19 and TRBJ2-1; 8 bases align to TRBD2. Trimming cost V 3 bases and J 9 bases; bases outside gene matches: 10. Germline V gives CDR1 LNHDA, CDR2 SQIVND (reference sequence). The CDR3 length is 15 residues. The part of the CDR3 DNA that was read is TGTGCCAGTAGTATCCAAGCGGGAGTGGTAGGTGAG. Its translation is CASSIQAGVVGE. The full CDR3 sequence reads CASSIQAGVVGEQFF.

Details on this clone: The read ends 3 residues shy of where the CDR3 ends; the end is completed using the germline J gene. This chain connects TRBV19 to TRBJ2-1, with D possibly being TRBD1 (6 bases). V was pared by 3 bases and J by 4 bases, with 7 bases between. CDR1 and CDR2 from the germline V gene are LNHDA and SQIVND (reference sequence). The CDR3 runs to 13 residues. The CDR3 reads CASSITGYNEQFF. The CDR3 bases that were read are TGTGCCAGTAGTATTACAGGGTACAATGAG.

Comment on this clone: The read falls 3 residues short of the CDR3 end, and the missing part is taken from the germline J gene. The chain combines TRBV7-9 with TRBJ1-2, with unresolved D. Germline lookup yields CDR1 SEHNR and CDR2 FQNEAQ (reference sequence). The CDR3 is made up of 14 amino acids. The sequenced part of the CDR3 DNA is TGTGCCAGCAGCTTAGTAGCGGGAGCCTACGAC. It is translated as CASSLVAGAYD. The CDR3 reads in full as CASSLVAGAYDYTF.

A remark on this clone: The CDR3 goes on 3 residues after the read ends, and that part is filled in from the germline J gene. The chain combines TRBV2 with TRBJ1-5; D perhaps matches TRBD1 (5 bases). Trimming cost V 4 bases and J 2 bases, with 9 bases left between them. The germline gives CDR1 SNHLY, CDR2 FYNNEI. The length of the CDR3 is 14 residues. CDR3 in amino acids: CASSGQGGNQPQHF. CDR3 bases read: TGTGCCAGCAGTGGGCAGGGAGGCAATCAGCCC.

Concerning this clone itself: Read data end 3 residues before the CDR3 end; the end is taken from the germline J gene. The rearrangement uses TRBV20-1 and TRBJ2-3; no definite D call. This CDR3 is 14 amino acids long. Germline assignment: CDR1 DFQATT and CDR2 SNEGSKA (reference sequence). The CDR3 reads CSARDIGRQETQYF. The sequenced CDR3 bases are TGCAGTGCTAGAGATATAGGCAGACAAGAGACG.

To note about this clone: The CDR3 goes on 3 residues after the read ends, and that part is filled in from the germline J gene. The chain is built from TRBV2 and TRBJ2-1; no reliable D call. Trimming left V 9 bases short and J 7 bases short, with 22 bases between. The CDR3 covers 15 residues. The germline CDR1 and CDR2 sequences are SNHLY and FYNNEI. Partial CDR3 DNA: TGTGCCAGTACCCCGCGAACTAAGGTCTTAAATGAG. The encoded protein is CASTPRTKVLNE. The whole CDR3 protein is CASTPRTKVLNEQFF.

A word on this clone: The sequenced fragment ends 3 residues before the CDR3 boundary, so the rest is inferred from the germline J gene. The chain employs TRBV2 and TRBJ2-1; D unresolved. This CDR3 is built from 12 residues. Germline assignment: CDR1 SNHLY and CDR2 FYNNEI. The ends were cut back, 11 bases at V and 5 bases at J, with 13 bases in the middle. CDR3 protein: CARGCGHNEQFF. CDR3 bases read: TGTGCCCGTGGGTGCGGCCACAATGAG.